Reported below is one T cell receptor (beta chain). Clones were sequenced by immunoSEQ multiplex PCR, and TCRdb holds only the in-frame ones, with some missing. This table has roughly 140,000 clones, about 95% appearing once. This entry is derived from a study of T cell responses to AZD1222 COVID-19 vaccine. CDR1 and CDR2 from the germline V gene are SQVTM and ANQGSEA. CDR3 length equals 14 residues. With 3 bases removed from V and 4 bases from J, the gap between germline ends came to 15 bases. Here the sequenced sample was peripheral blood, taken on day 0 of AZD1222 vaccination. The J gene is TRBJ1-2, the V gene TRBV29-1, with D perhaps matching TRBD1 (5 bases). The source is an adult in good health. The CDR3 DNA sequence: TGCAGCGTTGAGACAGTTTTGTATTCCTATGGCTACACCTTC. Translating gives CSVETVLYSYGYTF. Full variable domain (remainder filled in from reference TRBV29-1 and TRBJ1-2): SAVISQKPSRDICQRGTSLTIQCQVDSQVTMMFWYRQQPGQSLTLIATANQGSEATYESGFVIDKFPISRPNLTFSTLTVSNMSPEDSSIYLCSVETVLYSYGYTFGSGTRLTVV.